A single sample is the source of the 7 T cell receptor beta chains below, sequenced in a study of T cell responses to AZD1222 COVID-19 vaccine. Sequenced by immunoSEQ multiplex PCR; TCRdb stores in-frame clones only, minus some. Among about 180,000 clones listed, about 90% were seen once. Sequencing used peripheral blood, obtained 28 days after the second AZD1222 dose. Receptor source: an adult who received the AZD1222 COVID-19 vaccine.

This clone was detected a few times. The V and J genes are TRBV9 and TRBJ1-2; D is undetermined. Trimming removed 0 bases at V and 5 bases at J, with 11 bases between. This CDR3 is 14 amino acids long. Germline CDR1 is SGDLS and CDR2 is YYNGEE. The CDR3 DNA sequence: TGTGCCAGCAGCGTAGGGACCTCGGGTTATGGCTACACCTTC. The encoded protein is CASSVGTSGYGYTF. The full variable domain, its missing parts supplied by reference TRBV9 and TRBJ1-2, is DSGVTQTPKHLITATGQRVTLRCSPRSGDLSVYWYQQSLDQGLQFLIQYYNGEERAKGNILERFSAQQFPDLHSELNLSSLELGDSALYFCASSVGTSGYGYTFGSGTRLTVV.

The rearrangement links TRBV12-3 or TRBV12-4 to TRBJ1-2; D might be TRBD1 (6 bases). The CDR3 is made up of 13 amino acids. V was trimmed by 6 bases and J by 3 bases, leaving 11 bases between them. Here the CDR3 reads CASRYGQHYGYTF. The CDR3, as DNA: TGTGCCAGCAGATACGGACAGCACTATGGCTACACCTTC.

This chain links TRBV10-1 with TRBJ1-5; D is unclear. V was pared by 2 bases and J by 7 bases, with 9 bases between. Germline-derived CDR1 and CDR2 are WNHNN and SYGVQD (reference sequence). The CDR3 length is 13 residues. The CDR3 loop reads CASSERNGQPQHF. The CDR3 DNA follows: TGCGCCAGCAGTGAGAGGAACGGGCAGCCCCAGCATTTT.

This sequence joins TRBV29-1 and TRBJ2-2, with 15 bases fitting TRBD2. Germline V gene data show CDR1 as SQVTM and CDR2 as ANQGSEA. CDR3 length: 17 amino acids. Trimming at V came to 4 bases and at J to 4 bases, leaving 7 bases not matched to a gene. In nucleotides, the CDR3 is TGCAGCGTTGCTGGACTAGCGGGGGGGCTTGGCACCGGGGAGCTGTTTTTT. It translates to CSVAGLAGGLGTGELFF.

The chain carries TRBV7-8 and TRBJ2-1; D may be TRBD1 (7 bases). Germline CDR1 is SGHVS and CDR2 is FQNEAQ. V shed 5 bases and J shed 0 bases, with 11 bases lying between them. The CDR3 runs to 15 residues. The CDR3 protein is CASSPQGGSYNEQFF. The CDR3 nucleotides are TGTGCCAGCAGCCCCCAGGGGGGCTCCTACAATGAGCAGTTCTTC. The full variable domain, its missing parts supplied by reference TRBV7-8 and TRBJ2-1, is GAGVSQSPRYKVAKRGQDVALRCDPISGHVSLFWYQQALGQGPEFLTYFQNEAQLDKSGLPSDRFFAERPEGSVSTLKIQRTQQEDSAVYLCASSPQGGSYNEQFFGPGTRLTVL.

The CDR3 sequence: CASSLEASGGGTDTQYF. The CDR3 coding sequence is TGTGCCAGCAGCTTGGAGGCTAGCGGGGGCGGCACAGATACGCAGTATTTT. This chain links TRBV5-6 with TRBJ2-3, with 10 nucleotides matching TRBD2. CDR3 length: 17 amino acids. Per the germline V gene, CDR1 is SGHDT and CDR2 is YYEEEE. With V trimmed by 0 bases and J by 1 base, 5 bases remained unmatched.

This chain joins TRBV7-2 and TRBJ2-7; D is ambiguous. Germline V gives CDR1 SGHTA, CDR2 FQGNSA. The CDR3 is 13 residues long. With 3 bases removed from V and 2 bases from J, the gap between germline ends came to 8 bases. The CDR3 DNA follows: TGTGCCAGCAGCTTCTCCCCTACCTACGAGCAGTACTTC. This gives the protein CASSFSPTYEQYF.